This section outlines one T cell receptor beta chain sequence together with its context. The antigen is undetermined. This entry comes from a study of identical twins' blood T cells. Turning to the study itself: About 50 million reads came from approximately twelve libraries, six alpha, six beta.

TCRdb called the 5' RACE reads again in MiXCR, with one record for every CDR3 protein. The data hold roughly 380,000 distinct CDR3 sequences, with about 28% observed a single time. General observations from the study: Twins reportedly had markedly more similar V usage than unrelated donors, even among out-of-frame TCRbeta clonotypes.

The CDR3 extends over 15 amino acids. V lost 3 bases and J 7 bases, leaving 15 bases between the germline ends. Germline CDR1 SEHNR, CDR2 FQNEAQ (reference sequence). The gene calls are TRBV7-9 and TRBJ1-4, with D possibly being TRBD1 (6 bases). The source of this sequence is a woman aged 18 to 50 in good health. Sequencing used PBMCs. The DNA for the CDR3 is TGTGCCAGCAGCTTTGGGACACTCGGGGTTGAAAAACTGTTTTTT. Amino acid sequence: CASSFGTLGVEKLFF.